This TCR beta chain comes out of a study of blood T cells in healthy people across ages (dated by TCRdb to the mid-2010s). Turning to the overall study: In model experiments, template switching captured roughly one uniquely barcoded TCR beta cDNA molecule for every two T cells. Using deep sequencing normalized with unique cDNA molecular identifiers, the study measured how TCR beta repertoire diversity changes with age. Donors were grouped into four age groups: young (average 16 years), middle-aged (39), aged (roughly 67) and long-lived (about 82). To avoid experimental bias, donors of different ages were spread randomly across the sequencing lanes. Two additional independent replicas of 1 million unique cDNA reads from the same blood draw were analyzed for two donors (one aged 18 to 30 and one aged 80 or older). General findings and caveats noted by the study authors: As age increased, observed TCR beta diversity per million T cells dropped in a roughly linear way, and a significant reduction was already evident by age around 41. Because donor CMV infection status was unknown, age-related changes in expanded clonotypes were potentially confounded. Since profiling was done on bulk unsorted PBMCs, naive and antigen-experienced compartments could not be conclusively compared. Compared with the aged group, the long-lived group had more naive CD4+ T cells, fewer expanded clones and increased TCR diversity, suggesting age selection. There was a strong correlation between observed TCR beta diversity and the percentage of naive T cells measured by flow cytometry. Total diversity estimates from one million sequenced T cells were considered lower bounds and underestimates.

This clonotype was picked up many times. It has no known antigen specificity. Per-base quality was not reported, and no clone a single base away is much larger than it. Germline trimming amounts to 3 bases on V and 2 bases on J, with 4 as the count of junction bases outside the gene matches. Based on the germline V gene, the CDR1 and CDR2 sequences are SQVTM and ANQGSEA. The CDR3 starts with the cysteine, ends with the phenylalanine, and has 13 residues. Only the CDR3 region is kept as DNA, spanning 39 bases read in frame from base 1. Donors were under 40 systemically healthy Caucasian individuals from Russia aged roughly 6 to 90 years. Each donor gave roughly 9.5 milliliters of peripheral blood, collected into EDTA-treated Vacutainer tubes. Ficoll-Paque density-gradient centrifugation was used to isolate PBMCs, with at least 7 million per sample. Trizol reagent was used to extract total RNA from the PBMCs, yielding at least 5 micrograms per sample. Naive CD45RAhigh/CD27high T cell percentages were measured by flow cytometry on a PBMC aliquot from every donor.

Library creation used 5' RACE. Sequencing used an Illumina HiSeq 2500. A second roughly 6 to 11 cycle PCR used a sample-barcoded 5' primer and a J-beta primer mix. Each TCR beta cDNA molecule received a unique molecular identifier from a template-switch 5' adaptor carrying 12 random nucleotides. At least 3 million CDR3-containing paired-end reads were obtained from each sample. All of the RNA was converted into first-strand cDNA using the Mint cDNA synthesis kit, with a TRBC-specific oligonucleotide serving as the primer. Following uracil-DNA glycosylase treatment, a first 18-cycle PCR with universal primers M1SS and BC2_uni_R was performed on all cDNA. The study's processing was this. For normalization, 1 million high-quality reads were randomly selected from each sample, with every read carrying a distinct molecular identifier. Instead of being binned into consensus sequences, reads that shared molecular identifiers were thrown out. CDR3 identification, clonotype clustering and error correction used MiTCR with a Q25 quality threshold and the strictest error-elimination algorithm. A nonparametric unseen species model with Euler transformation was used to estimate a lower bound on total TCR beta diversity. TCRdb reprocessing: public reads trimmed at Q25 with fastp, clones called with MiXCR, in-frame beta chains kept. Rows are unified per CDR3 protein, each entry keeping the most common DNA and genes. For this entry, the V and J calls and clone size follow TCRdb and not the study's own pipeline. The sample includes around 670,000 distinct CDR3 sequences, with approximately 30% observed a single time. The ten largest clones represent approximately 14% of the sample.

The sequence joins TRBV29-1 to TRBJ2-7, and TRBD2 matches 7 of the central bases. This receptor was taken from a woman aged 80 or over in good health. Sequences were obtained from blood. The DNA is as follows: TGCAGCGTTGAGGGAGGGTTTGCCTACGAGCAGTACTTC. It is translated as CSVEGGFAYEQYF.